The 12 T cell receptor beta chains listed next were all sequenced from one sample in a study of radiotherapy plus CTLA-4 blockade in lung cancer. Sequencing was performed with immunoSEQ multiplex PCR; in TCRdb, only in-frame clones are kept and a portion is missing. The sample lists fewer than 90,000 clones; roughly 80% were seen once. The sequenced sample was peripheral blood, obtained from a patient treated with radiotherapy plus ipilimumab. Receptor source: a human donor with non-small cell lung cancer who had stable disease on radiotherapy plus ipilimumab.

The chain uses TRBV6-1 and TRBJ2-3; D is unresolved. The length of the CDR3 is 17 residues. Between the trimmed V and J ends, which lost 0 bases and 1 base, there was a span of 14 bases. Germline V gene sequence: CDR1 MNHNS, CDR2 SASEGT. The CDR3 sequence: CASSEASRSWGTDTQYF. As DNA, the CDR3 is TGTGCCAGCAGTGAAGCAAGCCGGTCCTGGGGCACAGATACGCAGTATTTT.

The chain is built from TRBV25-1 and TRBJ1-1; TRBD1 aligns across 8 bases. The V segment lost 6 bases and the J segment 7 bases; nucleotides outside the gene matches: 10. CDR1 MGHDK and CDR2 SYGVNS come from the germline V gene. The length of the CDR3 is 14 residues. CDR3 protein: CASSLQGVASEAFF. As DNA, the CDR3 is TGTGCCAGCAGCCTACAGGGGGTTGCGAGTGAAGCTTTCTTT. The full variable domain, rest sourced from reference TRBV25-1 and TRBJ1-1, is EADIYQTPRYLVIGTGKKITLECSQTMGHDKMYWYQQDPGMELHLIHYSYGVNSTEKGDLSSESTVSRIRTEHFPLTLESARPSHTSQYLCASSLQGVASEAFFGQGTRLTVV.

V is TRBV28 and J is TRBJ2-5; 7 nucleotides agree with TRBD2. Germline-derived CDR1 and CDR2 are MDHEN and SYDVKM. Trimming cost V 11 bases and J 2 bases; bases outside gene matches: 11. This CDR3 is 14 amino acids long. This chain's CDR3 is CAGGGRERQETQYF. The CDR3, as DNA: TGTGCCGGGGGAGGGAGGGAAAGGCAAGAGACCCAGTACTTC.

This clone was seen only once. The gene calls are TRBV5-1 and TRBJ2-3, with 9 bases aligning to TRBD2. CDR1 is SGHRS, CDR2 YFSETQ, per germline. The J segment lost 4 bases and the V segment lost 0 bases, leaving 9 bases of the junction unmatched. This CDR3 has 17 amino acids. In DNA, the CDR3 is TGCGCCAGCAGCTTGGTTCCGACTAGCGGCGGCTCAGATACGCAGTATTTT. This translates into CASSLVPTSGGSDTQYF.

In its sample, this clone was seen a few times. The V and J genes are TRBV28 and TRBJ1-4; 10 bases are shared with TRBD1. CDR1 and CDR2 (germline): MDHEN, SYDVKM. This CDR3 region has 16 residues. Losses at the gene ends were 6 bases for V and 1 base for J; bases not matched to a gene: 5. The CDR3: CASSGQGGGTNEKLFF. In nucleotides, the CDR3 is TGTGCCAGCAGCGGACAGGGGGGGGGAACTAATGAAAAACTGTTTTTT.

This CDR3 reads CASSSGTGLGTQYF. CDR3 DNA: TGTGCCAGCAGTTCCGGGACAGGCCTTGGTACGCAGTATTTT. The gene calls are TRBV6-5 and TRBJ2-3; 8 nucleotides match TRBD1. The CDR3 totals 14 residues. From germline, CDR1 is MNHEY and CDR2 SVGAGI. V trimming: 4 bases; J trimming: 8 bases; junction bases outside the gene matches: 8.

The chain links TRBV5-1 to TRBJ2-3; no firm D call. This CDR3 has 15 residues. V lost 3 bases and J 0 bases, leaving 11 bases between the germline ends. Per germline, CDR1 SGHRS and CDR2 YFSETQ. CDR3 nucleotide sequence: TGCGCCAGCAGCTCGTACATGACTAGCACAGATACGCAGTATTTT. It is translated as CASSSYMTSTDTQYF.

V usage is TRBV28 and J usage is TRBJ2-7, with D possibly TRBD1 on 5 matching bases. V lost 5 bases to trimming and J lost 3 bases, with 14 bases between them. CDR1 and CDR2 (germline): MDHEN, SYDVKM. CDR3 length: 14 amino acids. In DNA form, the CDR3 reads TGTGCCAGCAGTAGCGATACAGGCAACTACGAGCAGTACTTC. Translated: CASSSDTGNYEQYF.

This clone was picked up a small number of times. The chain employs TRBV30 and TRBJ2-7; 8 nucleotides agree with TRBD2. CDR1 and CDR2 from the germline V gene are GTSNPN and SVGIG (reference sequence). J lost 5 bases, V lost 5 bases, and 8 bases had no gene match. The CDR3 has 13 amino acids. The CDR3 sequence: CAWAKREFDEQYF. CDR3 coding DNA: TGTGCCTGGGCAAAGCGGGAGTTCGACGAGCAGTACTTC.

As DNA, the CDR3 is TGTGCCAGCAGCGAGGCTGTAGAGACCCAGTACTTC. Residues: CASSEAVETQYF. The J gene is TRBJ2-5, the V gene TRBV11-2; D is ambiguous. The CDR3 is 12 residues long. Germline V gene sequence: CDR1 SGHAT, CDR2 FQNNGV. V gave up 5 bases and J gave up 4 bases, with 8 bases separating them.

This CDR3 reads CASSPGVTGDGNTIYF. In DNA form, the CDR3 reads TGCGCCAGCAGCCCGGGAGTGACAGGGGATGGAAACACCATATATTTT. The rearrangement joins TRBV5-1 to TRBJ1-3; 8 nucleotides agree with TRBD1. Looked up from germline, CDR1 is SGHRS and CDR2 is YFSETQ. The CDR3 spans 16 residues. The V segment lost 4 bases and the J segment 3 bases; nucleotides outside the gene matches: 9.

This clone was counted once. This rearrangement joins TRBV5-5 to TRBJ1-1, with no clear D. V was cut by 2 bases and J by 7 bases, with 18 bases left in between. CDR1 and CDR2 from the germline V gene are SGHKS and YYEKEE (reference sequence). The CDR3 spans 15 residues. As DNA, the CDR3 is TGTGCCAGCAGCTTCTGGTCCTCGCTGGGAAATGAAGCTTTCTTT. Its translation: CASSFWSSLGNEAFF.